This passage covers 13 T cell receptor beta chains from one sample sequenced in a study of blood T cell repertoires in COVID-19. Using immunoSEQ multiplex PCR, the repertoire was profiled, and TCRdb retains in-frame clones only, with some absent. The sample carries 350,000 to 400,000 clones, over 85% recorded once. The sequencing sample was made of PBMCs or T cells enriched from blood (not recorded which). These receptors originate from a woman aged 30 to 39 who had recovered from COVID-19.

The chain is built from TRBV20-1 and TRBJ1-5; weak D call: TRBD1 (5 bases). The V end lost 3 bases, the J end lost 1 base, and 13 bases lay between the germline ends. The CDR3 totals 15 residues. CDR1 and CDR2 from the germline V gene are DFQATT and SNEGSKA (reference sequence). CDR3 coding DNA: TGCAGTGCTAGTAAGGGGCAGGGAAGCAATCAGCCCCAGCATTTT. As protein: CSASKGQGSNQPQHF.

The chain couples TRBV7-3 to TRBJ2-3, with 10 nucleotides matching TRBD1. This CDR3 spans 16 amino acids. Germline V gene lookup returns CDR1 SGHTA and CDR2 FQGTGA. J gave up 7 bases and V 4 bases, and 11 bases lay outside the gene matches. In DNA form, the CDR3 reads TGTGCCAGCAGCTCGACCGGGACAGGGGTAACAAATACGCAGTATTTT. Residues: CASSSTGTGVTNTQYF. The variable domain in full, with the rest retrieved from reference TRBV7-3 and TRBJ2-3, is GAGVSQTPSNKVTEKGKYVELRCDPISGHTALYWYRQSLGQGPEFLIYFQGTGAADDSGLPNDRFFAVRPEGSVSTLKIQRTERGDSAVYLCASSSTGTGVTNTQYFGPGTRLTVL.

The CDR3 nucleotides are TGTGCCAGCAGCCCGGATGGAGGGAGGCCAGAGACCCAGTACTTC. Amino acids: CASSPDGGRPETQYF. This chain connects TRBV5-4 to TRBJ2-5; D might be TRBD2 (6 bases). Germline CDR1 is SGHNT and CDR2 is YYREEE (reference sequence). Trimming stripped 4 bases from V and 4 bases from J, with 17 bases between. CDR3 size: 15 residues.

This sequence joins TRBV27 and TRBJ2-2; a weak D match, TRBD2 (6 bases). Trimming cost V 1 base and J 6 bases, with 12 bases left between them. This CDR3 is 15 amino acids long. Germline assignment: CDR1 MNHEY and CDR2 SMNVEV (reference sequence). CDR3 nucleotide sequence: TGTGCCAGCAGTTTATGGAGGGCCGGTGCCGGGGAGCTGTTTTTT. This codes for CASSLWRAGAGELFF.

The rearrangement joins TRBV28 to TRBJ1-5, with D possibly being TRBD1 (6 bases). The germline V gene encodes CDR1 MDHEN and CDR2 SYDVKM. CDR3 length: 15 residues. V dropped 4 bases and J dropped 7 bases, with 17 bases sitting between them. The CDR3 loop is CASSSTVTGSQPQHF. CDR3 DNA sequence: TGTGCCAGCAGTTCTACCGTCACAGGGAGCCAGCCCCAGCATTTT. The full variable domain, its missing parts supplied by reference TRBV28 and TRBJ1-5, is DVKVTQSSRYLVKRTGEKVFLECVQDMDHENMFWYRQDPGLGLRLIYFSYDVKMKEKGDIPEGYSVSREKKERFSLILESASTNQTSMYLCASSSTVTGSQPQHFGDGTRLSIL.

V is TRBV19 and J is TRBJ2-1; 7 bases map to TRBD1. Looked up from germline, CDR1 is LNHDA and CDR2 is SQIVND (reference sequence). With 5 bases clipped from V and 12 bases from J, the junction kept 13 bases outside the gene matches. The CDR3 is 14 residues long. The CDR3 region has the DNA TGTGCCAGTAGTGCCCAGTTTACAGGGGAAAGGCAGTTCTTC. Translated, it gives CASSAQFTGERQFF.

The genes are TRBV30 and TRBJ1-1, with D possibly being TRBD1 (6 bases). Germline V CDR1 and CDR2: GTSNPN, SVGIG (reference sequence). Trimming stripped 3 bases from V and 3 bases from J, with 8 bases between. The length of the CDR3 is 12 residues. The CDR3 region has the DNA TGTGCCTGGAGGAGGGGGTACACTGAAGCTTTCTTT. This translates into CAWRRGYTEAFF.

This chain connects TRBV30 to TRBJ1-2, with D perhaps TRBD1 (6 bases). The germline V gene has CDR1 GTSNPN and CDR2 SVGIG (reference sequence). V gave up 3 bases and J gave up 4 bases, with 12 bases separating them. This CDR3 spans 13 amino acids. The CDR3 here is CAWRDRIAYGYTF. The DNA for the CDR3 is TGTGCCTGGAGAGACAGGATAGCCTATGGCTACACCTTC.

The chain has TRBV28 and TRBJ1-5; 8 bases map to TRBD1. The V segment lost 5 bases and the J segment 5 bases; nucleotides outside the gene matches: 5. The CDR3 runs to 14 residues. CDR1 MDHEN and CDR2 SYDVKM come from the germline V gene. In DNA, the CDR3 is TGTGCCAGCAGTCCCCGACAGGGGTATCAGCCCCAGCATTTT. Amino acids: CASSPRQGYQPQHF.

This sequence joins TRBV2 and TRBJ2-2; TRBD2 matches at 12 bases. The CDR3 runs 15 residues. The J segment lost 7 bases and the V segment lost 7 bases, leaving 7 bases of the junction unmatched. CDR1 SNHLY and CDR2 FYNNEI come from the germline V gene. The CDR3 bases are TGTGCCAGCAAGGAGACTAGCGGGAGTGTCGGGGAGCTGTTTTTT. This sequence encodes CASKETSGSVGELFF.

The chain links TRBV7-3 to TRBJ1-1; D is uncertain. The CDR3 consists of 13 residues. Germline CDR1 reads SGHTA; CDR2 reads FQGTGA. The V end was cut by 5 bases, the J end by 2 bases, with 9 bases between. This chain's CDR3 is CASSTRSNTEAFF. The CDR3 DNA sequence: TGTGCCAGCAGCACTCGATCTAACACTGAAGCTTTCTTT. Complete variable domain (other parts from reference TRBV7-3 and TRBJ1-1): GAGVSQTPSNKVTEKGKYVELRCDPISGHTALYWYRQSLGQGPEFLIYFQGTGAADDSGLPNDRFFAVRPEGSVSTLKIQRTERGDSAVYLCASSTRSNTEAFFGQGTRLTVV.

The rearrangement uses TRBV3-1 (or the pseudogene TRBV3-2) and TRBJ1-1; no definite D call. Germline V gene sequence: CDR1 LGHDT, CDR2 YNNKEL (reference sequence). The CDR3 has 12 residues. Trimming removed 2 bases from V and 12 bases from J, with 13 bases in between. As DNA, the CDR3 is TGTGCCAGCAGCCAACCCCCCGGGGATACTTTCTTT. Protein: CASSQPPGDTFF.

The chain joins TRBV19 to TRBJ1-5; TRBD1 might be the D (5 bases). CDR1 and CDR2 from the germline V gene are LNHDA and SQIVND (reference sequence). The CDR3 has 18 residues. Trimming took 3 bases from V and 0 from J, leaving 18 bases between them. CDR3 loop: CASSINFRRAYSNQPQHF. DNA for the CDR3: TGTGCCAGTAGTATTAATTTCCGCAGGGCTTATAGCAATCAGCCCCAGCATTTT.